These 16 T cell receptor beta chains were all obtained from the same sample, sequenced in a study of cytomegalovirus exposure and HLA in healthy donors. The PCR ran on 60 Vbeta and 13 Jbeta primers. Data came from immunoSEQ multiplex PCR; TCRdb stores just in-frame clones and leaves some out. The table includes some 110,000 clones, 55% to 80% detected once. Sample: PBMCs. The receptor set was obtained from a woman in her thirties in good health and CMV-seronegative.

The chain carries TRBV5-8 and TRBJ2-7; TRBD1 matches at 8 bases. The germline V gene has CDR1 SGHTS and CDR2 YDEGEE. The CDR3 contains 15 residues. J gave up 1 base and V 4 bases, and 7 bases lay outside the gene matches. The CDR3 nucleotides are TGTGCCAGCAGCCCTGGACAGGGCCCATCCTACGAGCAGTACTTC. It translates to CASSPGQGPSYEQYF.

The V gene is TRBV27, the J gene TRBJ2-3; no clear D gene. Trimming took 0 bases from V and 2 from J, leaving 12 bases between them. The CDR3 totals 16 residues. Per germline, CDR1 MNHEY and CDR2 SMNVEV (reference sequence). This chain's CDR3 is CASSLSGTIATDTQYF. Written as DNA, the CDR3 is TGTGCCAGCAGTTTATCCGGAACTATAGCCACAGATACGCAGTATTTT.

J is TRBJ1-3 and V is TRBV9; D perhaps matches TRBD1 (6 bases). From germline, CDR1 is SGDLS and CDR2 YYNGEE. The germline V and J ends were trimmed by 4 bases and 2 bases, with 13 bases remaining between them. This CDR3 has 15 amino acids. The CDR3 spells CASSPRGGTGNTIYF. Here the CDR3 DNA reads TGTGCCAGCAGCCCAAGGGGGGGGACTGGAAACACCATATATTTT.

This clone has more than one count but fewer than ten. The V call is TRBV2, the J call TRBJ1-2; D is uncertain. Trimming took 3 bases from V and 3 from J, leaving 8 bases between them. Germline assignment: CDR1 SNHLY and CDR2 FYNNEI. The CDR3 sequence is 13 residues long. The CDR3 DNA sequence: TGTGCCAGCAGTGACAGGATGGACTATGGCTACACCTTC. Amino acids: CASSDRMDYGYTF.

The genes are TRBV5-1 and TRBJ2-3; no clear D. Germline loops: CDR1 SGHRS, CDR2 YFSETQ. V dropped 2 bases and J dropped 5 bases, with 6 bases sitting between them. This CDR3 is built from 12 residues. In DNA, the CDR3 is TGCGCCAGCAGCTTAGCCGGAGATACGCAGTATTTT. Residues: CASSLAGDTQYF.

The chain joins TRBV30 to TRBJ1-4; 8 nucleotides align to TRBD1. CDR3 size: 13 residues. J lost 8 bases, V lost 8 bases, and 10 bases had no gene match. Germline assignment: CDR1 GTSNPN and CDR2 SVGIG (reference sequence). CDR3 in amino acids: CATRRGQVEKLFF. In nucleotides, the CDR3 is TGTGCCACACGCAGGGGGCAAGTAGAAAAACTGTTTTTT.

The chain combines TRBV18 with TRBJ2-5; 7 bases map to TRBD1. The junction had 11 bases not matched to a gene; V was cut back by 0 bases and J by 7 bases. CDR1 and CDR2 (germline): KGHSH, LQKENI. There are 16 residues in the CDR3. The CDR3 reads CASSPPSQGQFGTQYF. DNA of the CDR3: TGTGCCAGCTCACCACCGTCACAGGGGCAGTTTGGGACCCAGTACTTC.

This chain joins TRBV21-1 and TRBJ1-3; the D call in the table, TRBD1, was not verified against the DNA. TRBV21-1 is recorded as a pseudogene. The CDR3 runs to 14 residues. The DNA of the CDR3 is TGTGCCAGCAGCTGCAGGGTTTCAGGAAACACCATATATTTT. Amino acid sequence: CASSCRVSGNTIYF.

V and J are TRBV4-1 and TRBJ2-5, with a possible D match to TRBD1 (5 bases). The germline V and J ends were trimmed by 0 bases and 4 bases, with 12 bases remaining between them. The CDR3 runs 15 residues. Per germline, CDR1 MGHRA and CDR2 YSYEKL. This CDR3 is CASSQDLRGPETQYF. The DNA for the CDR3 is TGCGCCAGCAGCCAAGATTTAAGGGGTCCAGAGACCCAGTACTTC.

The rearrangement joins TRBV2 to TRBJ2-3; 7 bases map to TRBD1. The germline V gene encodes CDR1 SNHLY and CDR2 FYNNEI. V trimming: 6 bases; J trimming: 2 bases; junction bases outside the gene matches: 5. The CDR3 totals 14 residues. The CDR3 DNA reads TGTGCCAGCAGAACGGGACAGTCCACAGATACGCAGTATTTT. As protein: CASRTGQSTDTQYF.

CDR3 amino acids: CASSIEEGDNGYTF. In nucleotides, the CDR3 is TGTGCCAGTAGTATAGAAGAGGGGGATAATGGCTACACCTTC. The rearrangement links TRBV19 to TRBJ1-2; D is perhaps TRBD1 (6 bases). This CDR3 spans 14 amino acids. V lost 0 bases to trimming and J lost 6 bases, with 11 bases between them. Per the germline V gene, CDR1 is LNHDA and CDR2 is SQIVND (reference sequence).

The CDR3 here is CASSRGGPQETQYF. In nucleotides, the CDR3 is TGTGCCAGTAGTCGCGGGGGGCCCCAAGAGACCCAGTACTTC. The chain employs TRBV19 and TRBJ2-5; TRBD2 matches 8 bases. Germline loops: CDR1 LNHDA, CDR2 SQIVND (reference sequence). The CDR3 is 14 residues long. J gave up 1 base and V 5 bases, and 3 bases lay outside the gene matches.

This clone appeared once. The chain combines TRBV30 with TRBJ2-1; 12 nucleotides line up with TRBD2. This CDR3 is 14 amino acids long. Germline lookup yields CDR1 GTSNPN and CDR2 SVGIG (reference sequence). The trim removed 8 bases at V and 8 bases at J, leaving 10 bases unmatched. The CDR3 DNA is TGTGCCAGAGGGACTAGCGGGTCTTATGATGAGCAGTTCTTC. It translates to CARGTSGSYDEQFF. The full variable domain, rest sourced from reference TRBV30 and TRBJ2-1, is SQTIHQWPATLVQPVGSPLSLECTVEGTSNPNLYWYRQAAGRGLQLLFYSVGIGQISSEVPQNLSASRPQDRQFILSSKKLLLSDSGFYLCARGTSGSYDEQFFGPGTRLTVL.

A remark on this clone: Other DNA sequences in the sample encode the same CDR3. The V gene is TRBV6-4, the J gene TRBJ2-1; 9 positions match TRBD2. J gave up 4 bases and V 0 bases, and 1 base lay outside the gene matches. This CDR3 is built from 15 residues. Germline CDR1 MRHNA, CDR2 SNTAGT. The DNA for the CDR3 is TGTGCCAGCAGTGACTCTAGCGGGAGTTACAATGAGCAGTTCTTC. Translated: CASSDSSGSYNEQFF.

Comment on this clone: This CDR3 is also generated by other DNA sequences in the sample. The chain is built from TRBV5-1 and TRBJ2-3; D gene ambiguous. V was cut by 4 bases and J by 5 bases, with 5 bases left in between. Germline loops: CDR1 SGHRS, CDR2 YFSETQ. The CDR3 is 11 amino acids. CDR3 nucleotide sequence: TGCGCCAGCAGCCCGGGAGATACGCAGTATTTT. Amino acid sequence: CASSPGDTQYF.

This clone is a singleton in its sample. The chain carries TRBV30 and TRBJ1-1, with 9 bases that match TRBD1. V trimming: 3 bases; J trimming: 5 bases; junction bases outside the gene matches: 7. The CDR3 sequence is 14 residues long. Germline V CDR1 and CDR2: GTSNPN, SVGIG (reference sequence). CDR3 amino acids: CAWRATGGWTEAFF. The CDR3 coding sequence is TGTGCCTGGAGAGCTACAGGGGGCTGGACTGAAGCTTTCTTT.